This T cell receptor beta chain was identified in a study of blood T cell repertoires in COVID-19. In the study overall: Sites across the United States, Italy and Spain contributed samples from acute and convalescent COVID-19. T cells, B-cell-depleted T cells, or PBMCs provided the cDNA or gDNA that served as material.

Authors' analysis steps: By means of reference gene primer amplification, nucleated cell counts were estimated. Using immunoSEQ multiplex PCR, the repertoire was profiled, and TCRdb retains in-frame clones only, with some absent. That table supplies the V and J calls and clone size; D and trimming were determined from the DNA. Of about 190,000 clones listed, under 90% are singletons. This TCR was sampled from a man aged 55 to 70 with acute or convalescent COVID-19. The source material was peripheral blood.

The CDR3 region is CASSQRRGSGEFSSYEQYF. The DNA of the CDR3 is TGTGCCAGCAGCCAACGGAGAGGTAGCGGAGAATTCAGCTCCTACGAGCAGTACTTC. The V and J genes are TRBV4-2 and TRBJ2-7, with D maybe TRBD2 (6 bases). Germline V gene sequence: CDR1 LGHNA, CDR2 YNFKEQ. The CDR3 totals 19 residues. Between the trimmed V and J ends, which lost 2 bases and 0 bases, there was a span of 23 bases.